The next 26 T cell receptor beta chains were all read from a single sample in a study of OX40 agonist ivuxolimab in advanced cancers. This table comes from immunoSEQ multiplex PCR, and its TCRdb copy is limited to in-frame clones, with some not included. The sample contains 50,000 to 65,000 clones, 90% of which appear only once. This specimen consisted of CD4+ or CD8+ T cells sorted from blood, obtained in a trial of the OX40 agonist ivuxolimab. The source is an adult with an advanced solid tumor such as melanoma, head and neck, liver or kidney cancer.

The chain is built from TRBV2 and TRBJ2-5; 13 bases are a match to TRBD2. CDR3 length equals 16 residues. J gave up 5 bases and V 1 base, and 4 bases lay outside the gene matches. Germline V gives CDR1 SNHLY, CDR2 FYNNEI. In DNA form, the CDR3 reads TGTGCCAGCAGTGAAGAGGGACTAGCGGGACGGGAGACCCAGTACTTC. This gives the protein CASSEEGLAGRETQYF.

The chain recombines TRBV23-1 with TRBJ2-7, with a weak D call TRBD1 (6 bases). TRBV23-1 is classed as an ORF, of uncertain function. Trimming left V 4 bases short and J 2 bases short, with 12 bases between. CDR3 size: 14 residues. CDR3: CASSRQEVTYEQYF. The CDR3 DNA follows: TGCGCCAGCAGTCGACAGGAAGTTACCTACGAGCAGTACTTC.

The chain links TRBV7-2 to TRBJ2-2; tentatively, D is TRBD1 (5 bases). Trimming stripped 4 bases from V and 5 bases from J, with 14 bases between. The CDR3 is made up of 15 amino acids. Germline assignment: CDR1 SGHTA and CDR2 FQGNSA. Here the CDR3 DNA reads TGTGCCAGCAGCTCTAGGGGAATAGGAACCGGGGAGCTGTTTTTT. This gives the protein CASSSRGIGTGELFF.

The V and J genes are TRBV28 and TRBJ1-5; TRBD1 matches 8 bases. The CDR3 is 15 residues long. Germline lookup yields CDR1 MDHEN and CDR2 SYDVKM. Trimming removed 6 bases from V and 6 bases from J; junction bases left unmatched: 10. CDR3 in amino acids: CASRLQGEVSQPQHF. The DNA for the CDR3 is TGTGCCAGCAGACTACAGGGGGAGGTTAGTCAGCCCCAGCATTTT.

This rearrangement joins TRBV5-4 to TRBJ1-4; no clear D. In germline, CDR1 is SGHNT, CDR2 YYREEE (reference sequence). Between the trimmed V and J ends, which lost 1 base and 0 bases, there was a span of 13 bases. The CDR3 length is 17 residues. The DNA for the CDR3 is TGTGCCAGCAGCTTGTCCAGAAATCCCACAACTAATGAAAAACTGTTTTTT. It translates to CASSLSRNPTTNEKLFF.

The rearrangement uses TRBV9 and TRBJ2-3; D tentatively reads TRBD1 or TRBD2 (6 bases each). The CDR3 contains 14 residues. Trimming took off 0 bases at V and 5 bases at J, with 10 bases between the two ends. Germline V gene data show CDR1 as SGDLS and CDR2 as YYNGEE. The CDR3 sequence is CASSVGGALDTQYF. CDR3 bases: TGTGCCAGCAGCGTAGGGGGGGCCTTAGATACGCAGTATTTT. Full variable domain (missing parts from reference TRBV9 and TRBJ2-3): DSGVTQTPKHLITATGQRVTLRCSPRSGDLSVYWYQQSLDQGLQFLIQYYNGEERAKGNILERFSAQQFPDLHSELNLSSLELGDSALYFCASSVGGALDTQYFGPGTRLTVL.

The V gene is TRBV5-4, the J gene TRBJ1-4, with D maybe TRBD1 (6 bases). Germline V lookup: CDR1 SGHNT, CDR2 YYREEE (reference sequence). V was cut by 4 bases and J by 3 bases, with 13 bases left in between. The CDR3 loop spans 15 amino acids. The DNA for the CDR3 is TGTGCCAGCAGCAGTCGGACAGAGTCTAATGAAAAACTGTTTTTT. It specifies CASSSRTESNEKLFF.

This sequence joins TRBV28 and TRBJ2-7; TRBD2 agrees at 10 bases. This CDR3 spans 14 amino acids. V lost 7 bases, J lost 0 bases, and 3 bases stayed unmatched. Germline assignment: CDR1 MDHEN and CDR2 SYDVKM. Here the CDR3 DNA reads TGTGCCAGCACTTCTAGCGGGAGCTCCTACGAGCAGTACTTC. Its translation is CASTSSGSSYEQYF.

V is TRBV25-1 and J is TRBJ2-2; D not certain. The CDR3 has 17 amino acids. The germline V gene encodes CDR1 MGHDK and CDR2 SYGVNS. Trimming pared 3 bases from V and 1 base from J, leaving 15 bases between. CDR3 nucleotides: TGTGCCAGCAGTGAGTCTTGGCAGATATTGAACACCGGGGAGCTGTTTTTT. Its translation: CASSESWQILNTGELFF.

The chain uses TRBV5-1 and TRBJ1-2; TRBD1 agrees at 8 bases. The ends lost 4 bases at V and 4 bases at J; junction bases unmatched: 9. The CDR3 is 15 amino acids. Germline V gene lookup returns CDR1 SGHRS and CDR2 YFSETQ. CDR3 in DNA: TGCGCCAGCAGCCCCGGCCCGGGACAGGCCTATGGCTACACCTTC. It translates to CASSPGPGQAYGYTF.

The chain recombines TRBV7-3 with TRBJ2-2; no clear D. Trimming left V 1 base short and J 7 bases short, with 1 base between. The CDR3 is made up of 11 amino acids. The V gene's germline CDR1 is SGHTA and CDR2 FQGTGA. CDR3 residues: CASSLNGELFF. The CDR3 DNA follows: TGTGCCAGCAGCTTAAACGGGGAGCTGTTTTTT.

The chain recombines TRBV13 with TRBJ2-2; the D gene could be TRBD1 or TRBD2 (5 bases each). Trimming stripped 5 bases from V and 6 bases from J, with 16 bases between. The CDR3 totals 15 residues. CDR1 and CDR2 from the germline V gene are PRHDT and FYEKMQ (reference sequence). Written as DNA, the CDR3 is TGTGCCAGCAGCCATCGAGTCGGGGACGCCGGGGAGCTGTTTTTT. As protein: CASSHRVGDAGELFF.

This chain uses TRBV19 with TRBJ1-2; the D gene is possibly TRBD1 (6 bases). The CDR3 totals 14 residues. The V and J ends lost 3 bases and 0 bases respectively, with 8 bases between them. The V gene's germline CDR1 is LNHDA and CDR2 SQIVND (reference sequence). The CDR3 protein is CASSMGTTNYGYTF. CDR3 sequence (DNA): TGTGCCAGTAGTATGGGGACAACTAACTATGGCTACACCTTC.

This clone was detected only once. This chain connects TRBV18 to TRBJ2-3; 9 bases fit TRBD1. V gave up 0 bases and J gave up 2 bases; unmatched junction bases: 3. The CDR3 has 16 amino acids. Germline V gives CDR1 KGHSH, CDR2 LQKENI. This CDR3 is CASSPPTGGHTDTQYF. In DNA form, the CDR3 reads TGTGCCAGCTCACCACCAACAGGGGGCCACACAGATACGCAGTATTTT.

The chain joins TRBV7-3 to TRBJ2-6; 7 bases line up with TRBD1. Looked up from germline, CDR1 is SGHTA and CDR2 is FQGTGA. J gave up 2 bases and V 0 bases, and 1 base lay outside the gene matches. This CDR3 has 16 residues. CDR3 in amino acids: CASSLTGTAGANVLTF. Here the CDR3 DNA reads TGTGCCAGCAGCTTAACGGGGACAGCTGGGGCCAACGTCCTGACTTTC.

The rearrangement uses TRBV5-1 and TRBJ1-2; TRBD1 agrees at 9 bases. In germline, CDR1 is SGHRS, CDR2 YFSETQ. After removal of 2 bases from V and 6 bases from J, the junction contained 8 bases not matched to a gene. The CDR3 extends over 15 amino acids. CDR3 coding DNA: TGCGCCAGCAGCTTAAATCCGGGACAGGGCCATGGCTACACCTTC. Encoded protein: CASSLNPGQGHGYTF.

The V and J genes are TRBV2 and TRBJ1-1; the D gene is possibly TRBD1 (6 bases). CDR1 is SNHLY, CDR2 FYNNEI, per germline. Trimming cost V 3 bases and J 4 bases, with 12 bases left between them. The CDR3 loop spans 14 amino acids. Here the CDR3 reads CASSEWQGPTEAFF. In nucleotides, the CDR3 is TGTGCCAGCAGTGAGTGGCAGGGGCCCACTGAAGCTTTCTTT.

This clone was counted a single time. The genes are TRBV7-8 and TRBJ2-2; no reliable D call. This CDR3 has 15 amino acids. The V and J ends lost 3 bases and 3 bases respectively, with 11 bases between them. Germline V lookup: CDR1 SGHVS, CDR2 FQNEAQ. The CDR3 sequence: CASSFGQRDTGELFF. In nucleotides, the CDR3 is TGTGCCAGCAGCTTCGGTCAGAGAGACACCGGGGAGCTGTTTTTT. The full variable domain, its missing parts supplied by reference TRBV7-8 and TRBJ2-2, is GAGVSQSPRYKVAKRGQDVALRCDPISGHVSLFWYQQALGQGPEFLTYFQNEAQLDKSGLPSDRFFAERPEGSVSTLKIQRTQQEDSAVYLCASSFGQRDTGELFFGEGSRLTVL.

The chain uses TRBV5-1 and TRBJ1-1, with D perhaps matching TRBD1 (5 bases). Germline loops: CDR1 SGHRS, CDR2 YFSETQ. Trimming took 2 bases from V and 0 from J, leaving 14 bases between them. The CDR3 is 16 residues long. CDR3 region: CASSFDGTYLNTEAFF. The CDR3 DNA sequence: TGCGCCAGCAGCTTCGACGGGACGTACTTGAACACTGAAGCTTTCTTT. The variable domain in full, completed from reference TRBV5-1 and TRBJ1-1, reads KAGVTQTPRYLIKTRGQQVTLSCSPISGHRSVSWYQQTPGQGLQFLFEYFSETQRNKGNFPGRFSGRQFSNSRSEMNVSTLELGDSALYLCASSFDGTYLNTEAFFGQGTRLTVV.

J is TRBJ1-2 and V is TRBV14, with 10 positions matching TRBD1. From germline, CDR1 is SGHDN and CDR2 FVKESK. V dropped 0 bases and J dropped 3; count of bases not matched to a gene: 7. The CDR3 runs 17 residues. CDR3 nucleotide sequence: TGTGCCAGCAGCCAAGATCTTTCAGGACAGGGGGACTATGGCTACACCTTC. Protein sequence: CASSQDLSGQGDYGYTF.

This chain connects TRBV5-1 to TRBJ1-2; TRBD1 matches 10 bases. From germline, CDR1 is SGHRS and CDR2 YFSETQ. Losses at the gene ends were 7 bases for V and 6 bases for J; bases not matched to a gene: 6. The CDR3 sequence is 13 residues long. The CDR3 nucleotides read TGCGCCAGCCGACAGGGGGCGGGGGATGGCTACACCTTC. Residues: CASRQGAGDGYTF. Together with reference TRBV5-1 and TRBJ1-2, the CDR3 gives the full variable domain: KAGVTQTPRYLIKTRGQQVTLSCSPISGHRSVSWYQQTPGQGLQFLFEYFSETQRNKGNFPGRFSGRQFSNSRSEMNVSTLELGDSALYLCASRQGAGDGYTFGSGTRLTVV.

The gene calls are TRBV6-5 and TRBJ2-7; the D gene is possibly TRBD2 (5 bases). Trimming removed 7 bases at V and 0 bases at J, with 13 bases between. The CDR3 sequence is 14 residues long. Germline loops: CDR1 MNHEY, CDR2 SVGAGI. CDR3 region: CASTLDSSSYEQYF. The DNA for the CDR3 is TGTGCCAGCACTCTGGACTCGAGCTCCTACGAGCAGTACTTC.

The chain is built from TRBV5-6 and TRBJ1-4; D unclear. From germline, CDR1 is SGHDT and CDR2 YYEEEE. The CDR3 sequence is 17 residues long. V was cut by 2 bases and J by 0 bases, with 14 bases left in between. The DNA for the CDR3 is TGTGCCAGCAGCTTATTTGGGGAAACTGCAACTAATGAAAAACTGTTTTTT. It is translated as CASSLFGETATNEKLFF. The full variable domain, with the rest looked up from reference TRBV5-6 and TRBJ1-4, is DAGVTQSPTHLIKTRGQQVTLRCSPKSGHDTVSWYQQALGQGPQFIFQYYEEEERQRGNFPDRFSGHQFPNYSSELNVNALLLGDSALYLCASSLFGETATNEKLFFGSGTQLSVL.

This sequence joins TRBV28 and TRBJ2-6; no definite D call. The germline CDR1 and CDR2 sequences are MDHEN and SYDVKM. The germline V and J ends were trimmed by 5 bases and 0 bases, with 11 bases remaining between them. The CDR3 runs to 16 residues. CDR3 DNA sequence: TGTGCCAGCAGTCCGAACTACCTCTCTGGGGCCAACGTCCTGACTTTC. Encoded protein: CASSPNYLSGANVLTF.

The V gene is TRBV5-6, the J gene TRBJ2-7, with unresolved D. CDR1 is SGHDT and CDR2 is YYEEEE in the germline V gene. V dropped 3 bases and J dropped 3 bases, with 13 bases sitting between them. The CDR3 loop spans 14 amino acids. Here the CDR3 reads CASSSGLQGYEQYF. The CDR3 coding sequence is TGTGCCAGCAGCTCAGGTCTTCAAGGCTACGAGCAGTACTTC.

The chain links TRBV28 to TRBJ2-7; D is uncertain. CDR1 and CDR2 from the germline V gene are MDHEN and SYDVKM. The CDR3 has 13 amino acids. V lost 8 bases, J lost 6 bases, and 17 bases lay in between. CDR3 residues: CASQTGGGREQYF. CDR3 DNA: TGTGCCAGCCAAACGGGCGGTGGCCGCGAGCAGTACTTC.